Presented here are 12 T cell receptor beta chains from one specimen sequenced in a study of cytomegalovirus exposure and HLA in healthy donors. The PCR made use of 60 Vbeta and 13 Jbeta primers. Libraries were prepared by immunoSEQ multiplex PCR; TCRdb keeps only in-frame clonotypes and omits some of them. The sample has about 55,000 clones. The specimen was PBMCs. Receptor source: a man between 50 and 59 years old in good health and CMV-seropositive.

J is TRBJ1-1 and V is TRBV27, with 8 bases matching TRBD1. The CDR3 has 14 amino acids. The ends lost 3 bases at V and 4 bases at J; junction bases unmatched: 4. Germline CDR1 MNHEY, CDR2 SMNVEV (reference sequence). As DNA, the CDR3 is TGTGCCAGCAGTTTGGACAGGGTGGGCACTGAAGCTTTCTTT. As protein: CASSLDRVGTEAFF.

The chain links TRBV6-1 to TRBJ1-3, with D maybe TRBD1 (6 bases). Trimming shortened V by 6 bases and J by 0 bases, and 12 bases separated the two germline ends. This CDR3 is built from 15 residues. In germline, CDR1 is MNHNS, CDR2 SASEGT. This chain's CDR3 is CASRVTGASGNTIYF. In DNA, the CDR3 is TGTGCCAGCAGGGTGACAGGCGCCTCTGGAAACACCATATATTTT.

This chain connects TRBV2 to TRBJ1-4; no clear D gene. V lost 7 bases and J 8 bases, leaving 14 bases between the germline ends. Germline V gene sequence: CDR1 SNHLY, CDR2 FYNNEI. The CDR3 totals 13 residues. CDR3 nucleotide sequence: TGTGCCAGCACCCGCCGGAGGGAGGAAAAACTGTTTTTT. Its translation: CASTRRREEKLFF.

The rearrangement joins TRBV19 to TRBJ1-5; 8 bases are a match to TRBD1. Germline V gene data show CDR1 as LNHDA and CDR2 as SQIVND (reference sequence). The CDR3 is made up of 14 amino acids. V lost 5 bases, J lost 3 bases, and 3 bases stayed unmatched. The DNA of the CDR3 is TGTGCCAGTAGTGAACAGGGGGTCAATCAGCCCCAGCATTTT. This encodes CASSEQGVNQPQHF. The entire variable domain, with the rest obtained from reference TRBV19 and TRBJ1-5, is as follows: DGGITQSPKYLFRKEGQNVTLSCEQNLNHDAMYWYRQDPGQGLRLIYYSQIVNDFQKGDIAEGYSVSREKKESFPLTVTSAQKNPTAFYLCASSEQGVNQPQHFGDGTRLSIL.

V and J are TRBV18 and TRBJ1-1; D ambiguous. V gave up 0 bases and J gave up 1 base, with 9 bases separating them. CDR3 length equals 15 residues. The germline V gene has CDR1 KGHSH and CDR2 LQKENI. CDR3 DNA: TGTGCCAGCTCACCACCGTCCAGGCAGAACACTGAAGCTTTCTTT. Protein product: CASSPPSRQNTEAFF.

This sequence joins TRBV11-3 and TRBJ1-1; tentative D call: TRBD1 (5 bases). The CDR3 is made up of 13 amino acids. Trimming shortened V by 5 bases and J by 4 bases, and 11 bases separated the two germline ends. Germline values: CDR1 SGHNT, CDR2 YENEEA. CDR3 residues: CASSLVGGTEAFF. CDR3 nucleotide sequence: TGTGCCAGCAGCCTAGTGGGGGGCACTGAAGCTTTCTTT.

The V call is TRBV5-4, the J call TRBJ2-7; TRBD1 matches at 9 bases. The CDR3 is 13 amino acids. V trimming: 0 bases; J trimming: 11 bases; junction bases outside the gene matches: 6. Germline-derived CDR1 and CDR2 are SGHNT and YYREEE (reference sequence). The CDR3 sequence is CASSLDRQGGKYF. CDR3 DNA sequence: TGTGCCAGCAGCTTGGATCGACAGGGGGGGAAGTACTTC.

The chain is built from TRBV7-8 and TRBJ2-7; 7 nucleotides line up with TRBD1. J gave up 0 bases and V 4 bases, and 3 bases lay outside the gene matches. The CDR3 sequence is 14 residues long. Germline assignment: CDR1 SGHVS and CDR2 FQNEAQ. The CDR3 DNA reads as TGTGCCAGCAGCTCCACAGGGGCCTCCTACGAGCAGTACTTC. Amino acid sequence: CASSSTGASYEQYF.

The J gene is TRBJ2-7, the V gene TRBV27, with 9 bases fitting TRBD2. J gave up 2 bases and V 6 bases, and 5 bases lay outside the gene matches. Germline V CDR1 and CDR2: MNHEY, SMNVEV (reference sequence). The CDR3 is 14 residues long. The CDR3 spells CASRVAGVPYEQYF. The CDR3 region has the DNA TGTGCCAGCAGAGTAGCGGGGGTTCCCTACGAGCAGTACTTC.

The V gene is TRBV18, the J gene TRBJ1-5; D unclear. CDR1 is KGHSH and CDR2 is LQKENI in the germline V gene. V lost 3 bases, J lost 3 bases, and 15 bases lay in between. This CDR3 has 16 amino acids. In nucleotides, the CDR3 is TGTGCCAGCTCACCCCCCTATAATCCCGTCAATCAGCCCCAGCATTTT. This sequence encodes CASSPPYNPVNQPQHF.

This chain uses TRBV30 with TRBJ1-3; possible D gene TRBD1, 5 bases. CDR3 length: 15 amino acids. V was pared by 2 bases and J by 1 base, with 12 bases between. The germline V gene encodes CDR1 GTSNPN and CDR2 SVGIG (reference sequence). The CDR3 is CAWSRDRASGNTIYF. Written as DNA, the CDR3 is TGTGCCTGGAGTCGCGACAGAGCGTCTGGAAACACCATATATTTT.

The chain couples TRBV4-2 to TRBJ2-3; TRBD2 aligns across 8 bases. The CDR3 runs 21 residues. CDR1 and CDR2 (germline): LGHNA, YNFKEQ. The V and J ends lost 3 bases and 3 bases, in that order; junction bases with no gene match: 23. CDR3 protein: CASSHLSTASGRWGLTDTQYF. CDR3 sequence (DNA): TGTGCCAGCAGCCACCTCTCGACGGCTAGCGGGCGATGGGGTTTGACAGATACGCAGTATTTT.